What follows is one T cell receptor beta chain and its context. In the source study's methods: Nucleated cell counts were estimated from reference gene primer amplification. Assay used: immunoSEQ multiplex PCR; TCRdb lists only in-frame clones, some missing. V, J and clone size were drawn from that table, and D and trimming were deduced from the DNA. This table holds about 50,000 clones, roughly 88% found once. This sample was included in a study of blood T cell repertoires in COVID-19. Overall study: Researchers got acute and convalescent COVID-19 samples from the United States, Italy and Spain. PBMCs, B-cell-depleted T cells, or T cells provided the cDNA or gDNA that made up the material.

Trimming shortened V by 7 bases and J by 10 bases, and 26 bases separated the two germline ends. From germline, CDR1 is KGHSH and CDR2 LQKENI. The CDR3 loop spans 17 amino acids. The chain joins TRBV18 to TRBJ1-6, with TRBD1 as a possible D gene (6 bases). The sequenced sample consisted of peripheral blood. This receptor was taken from a woman aged 60-75 years with acute or convalescent COVID-19. As DNA, the CDR3 is TGTGCCAGCTTAGGCCAAACAGGGCCAGTGGGAGTCTCACCCCTCCACTTT. Amino acid sequence: CASLGQTGPVGVSPLHF.